The 13 T cell receptor beta chains below all came from one sample that was sequenced in a study of blood T cells in healthy people across ages. Using a J-beta primer mix together with a sample-barcoded 5' primer, a second PCR was run for roughly 7 to 12 cycles. Each CDR3 protein is one row after TCRdb ran MiXCR on the 5' RACE reads. The sample holds fewer than 800,000 distinct CDR3 sequences; roughly 25% are singletons and the top ten take just under 9.5%. This sample was also put to use in a study of T cells of mothers and their children.

The sequenced material came from blood. The receptor source for this set is a boy aged 10-17 years in good health.

This clonotype was seen a handful of times. This chain connects TRBV11-2 to TRBJ2-1; tentatively, D is TRBD2 (5 bases). V was pared by 1 base and J by 5 bases, with 15 bases between. The CDR3 totals 16 residues. Germline V CDR1 and CDR2: SGHAT, FQNNGV. The CDR3 protein is CASSLVGSAQDNEQFF. The CDR3 DNA sequence: TGTGCCAGCAGCTTAGTCGGTAGCGCGCAAGACAATGAGCAGTTCTTC.

The chain employs TRBV19 and TRBJ1-1, with TRBD1 matching over 9 bases. The ends lost 5 bases at V and 1 base at J; junction bases unmatched: 5. CDR1 is LNHDA, CDR2 SQIVND, per germline (reference sequence). This CDR3 is 15 amino acids long. CDR3 in amino acids: CASSPRDRANTEAFF. The CDR3, as DNA: TGTGCCAGTAGTCCACGGGACAGGGCGAACACTGAAGCTTTCTTT.

The rearrangement links TRBV27 to TRBJ1-5; D remains unclear. V dropped 3 bases and J dropped 4 bases, with 7 bases sitting between them. The CDR3 length is 13 residues. The germline V gene encodes CDR1 MNHEY and CDR2 SMNVEV (reference sequence). CDR3 in amino acids: CASSFEGNQPQHF. CDR3 coding DNA: TGTGCCAGCAGTTTCGAAGGGAATCAGCCCCAGCATTTT.

The genes are TRBV20-1 and TRBJ2-1; 10 nucleotides agree with TRBD2. Per germline, CDR1 DFQATT and CDR2 SNEGSKA (reference sequence). There are 12 residues in the CDR3. The J segment lost 5 bases and the V segment lost 6 bases, leaving 1 base of the junction unmatched. Here the CDR3 DNA reads TGCAGTGCCGGGACTAGCGACAATGAGCAGTTCTTC. Translated, it gives CSAGTSDNEQFF.

This clonotype occurred a few times. V gene TRBV7-9 combines with J gene TRBJ2-3; 8 nucleotides line up with TRBD2. CDR1 is SEHNR, CDR2 FQNEAQ, per germline (reference sequence). CDR3 size: 13 residues. Losses at the gene ends were 8 bases for V and 3 bases for J; bases not matched to a gene: 4. The CDR3 DNA is TGTGCCAGCTTGACGGGAGGGACAGATACGCAGTATTTT. This sequence encodes CASLTGGTDTQYF.

This clonotype was detected only a few times. The gene calls are TRBV29-1 and TRBJ2-1, with 10 bases fitting TRBD1. Germline CDR1 and CDR2: SQVTM and ANQGSEA. V shed 1 base and J 7 bases; nucleotides not matched to a gene: 10. The CDR3 runs to 16 residues. The CDR3 is CSVEGLDRGYGNEQFF. CDR3 nucleotide sequence: TGCAGCGTTGAAGGCCTGGACAGGGGGTATGGGAATGAGCAGTTCTTC.

The chain joins TRBV12-3 or TRBV12-4 to TRBJ2-4; TRBD1 aligns across 8 bases. This CDR3 is built from 14 residues. V shed 7 bases and J 7 bases; nucleotides not matched to a gene: 9. CDR3 coding DNA: TGTGCCAGCAATCGACAGGGGATAGCGAACATTCAGTACTTC. As protein: CASNRQGIANIQYF.

Only a few counts were recorded for this clonotype. A read error may account for a junction end that differs from germline. The chain joins TRBV5-1 to TRBJ2-5; 9 bases map to TRBD1. The CDR3 is 15 residues long. Looked up from germline, CDR1 is SGHRS and CDR2 is YFSETQ. CDR3 DNA: TGTGCCAGCAGTTTAGCCGGGACAGGGAGAGAGACCCAGTACTTC. Encoded protein: CASSLAGTGRETQYF.

CDR3 bases: TGTGCCAGCAGTTCTCAGGGAAGAGGTTGGGATGAAAAACTGTTTTTT. Translation: CASSSQGRGWDEKLFF. The V and J genes are TRBV28 and TRBJ1-4; maybe TRBD1 (5 bases). The germline gives CDR1 MDHEN, CDR2 SYDVKM. The V end lost 4 bases, the J end lost 6 bases, and 18 bases lay between the germline ends. The CDR3 extends over 16 amino acids.

About this clonotype: No conserved phenylalanine or tryptophan is present at the end of the CDR3, so a read error is the likely explanation. The limits of the CDR3 on the DNA are not certain, so only TCRdb's listed CDR3 is given. The V and J genes are TRBV4-1 and TRBJ2-5; the D call of TRBD2 is as the table states it, not checked on the DNA. The CDR3 has 13 residues if both end residues are counted. Per the germline V gene, CDR1 is MGHRA and CDR2 is YSYEKL. The CDR3 loop is CASSQDQGLRIVV.

In its sample, this clonotype was seen a few times. V is TRBV29-1 and J is TRBJ1-1, with D hard to call. Between the trimmed V and J ends, which lost 5 bases and 0 bases, there was a span of 10 bases. Germline assignment: CDR1 SQVTM and CDR2 ANQGSEA. CDR3 length: 13 residues. The CDR3 loop reads CSVRQIMNTEAFF. CDR3 coding DNA: TGCAGCGTTCGCCAGATCATGAACACTGAAGCTTTCTTT.

This clonotype was counted many times. V gene TRBV25-1 combines with J gene TRBJ2-1; D is unresolved. The germline V gene encodes CDR1 MGHDK and CDR2 SYGVNS. The CDR3 covers 12 residues. Between the trimmed V and J ends, which lost 6 bases and 7 bases, there was a span of 10 bases. DNA for the CDR3: TGTGCCAGCAGCGCCGGTTTAAATGAGCAGTTCTTC. The encoded protein is CASSAGLNEQFF.

This clonotype was seen repeatedly, ten times or more. V and J are TRBV5-5 and TRBJ2-5, with 7 bases lining up with TRBD2. The CDR3 is 12 amino acids. The ends lost 0 bases at V and 7 bases at J; junction bases unmatched: 0. Germline V lookup: CDR1 SGHKS, CDR2 YYEKEE (reference sequence). The DNA of the CDR3 is TGTGCCAGCAGCTTGGGGGGGGGGACCCAGTACTTC. Translating it yields CASSLGGGTQYF.